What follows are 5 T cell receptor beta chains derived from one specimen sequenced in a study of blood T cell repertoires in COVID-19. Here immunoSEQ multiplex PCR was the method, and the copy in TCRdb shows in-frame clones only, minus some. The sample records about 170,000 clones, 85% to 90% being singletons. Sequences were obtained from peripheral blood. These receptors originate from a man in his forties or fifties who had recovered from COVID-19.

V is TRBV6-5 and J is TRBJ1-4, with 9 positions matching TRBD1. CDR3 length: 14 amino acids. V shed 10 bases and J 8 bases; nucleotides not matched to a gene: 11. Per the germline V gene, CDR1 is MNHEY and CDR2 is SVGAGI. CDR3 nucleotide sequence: TGTGCCACTGGACCCGGGACAGGGAGCGAAAAACTGTTTTTT. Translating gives CATGPGTGSEKLFF.

The CDR3 sequence: CASSPPGVLSGANVLTF. DNA of the CDR3: TGTGCCAGCAGCCCGCCCGGGGTGCTCTCTGGGGCCAACGTCCTGACTTTC. The gene calls are TRBV27 and TRBJ2-6; tentatively, D is TRBD2 (5 bases). The V gene lost 6 bases and the J gene lost 0 bases, with 15 bases spanning the gap. CDR1 is MNHEY and CDR2 is SMNVEV in the germline V gene (reference sequence). The length of the CDR3 is 17 residues.

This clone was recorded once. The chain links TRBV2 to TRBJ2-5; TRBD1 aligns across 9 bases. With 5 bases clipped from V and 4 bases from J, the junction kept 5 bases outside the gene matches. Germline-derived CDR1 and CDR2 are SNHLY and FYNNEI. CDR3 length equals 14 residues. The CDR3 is CASSPLDRGETQYF. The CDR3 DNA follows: TGTGCCAGCAGTCCACTGGACAGGGGAGAGACCCAGTACTTC.

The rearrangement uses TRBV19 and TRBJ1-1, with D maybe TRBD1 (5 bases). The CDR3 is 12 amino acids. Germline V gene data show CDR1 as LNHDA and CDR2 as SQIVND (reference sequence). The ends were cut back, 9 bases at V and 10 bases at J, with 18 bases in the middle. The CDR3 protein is CASLTSGRGAFF. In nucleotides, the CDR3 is TGTGCCAGCCTTACCTCAGGGAGGGGAGCTTTCTTT.

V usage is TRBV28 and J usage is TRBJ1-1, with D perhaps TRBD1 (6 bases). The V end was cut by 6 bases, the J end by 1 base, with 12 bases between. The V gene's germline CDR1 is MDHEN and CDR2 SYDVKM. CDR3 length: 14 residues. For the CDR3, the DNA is TGTGCCAGCAGACCTAGGGGGTGGAACACTGAAGCTTTCTTT. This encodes CASRPRGWNTEAFF.